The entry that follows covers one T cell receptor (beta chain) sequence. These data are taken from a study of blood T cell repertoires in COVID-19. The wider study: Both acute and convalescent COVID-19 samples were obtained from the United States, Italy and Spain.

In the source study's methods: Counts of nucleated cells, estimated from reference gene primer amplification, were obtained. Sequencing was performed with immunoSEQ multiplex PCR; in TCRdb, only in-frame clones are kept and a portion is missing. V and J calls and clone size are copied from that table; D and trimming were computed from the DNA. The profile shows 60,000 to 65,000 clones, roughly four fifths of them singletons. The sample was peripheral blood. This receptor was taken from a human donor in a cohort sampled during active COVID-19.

CDR3: CATSDHRTGSNTEAFF. The CDR3 coding sequence is TGTGCCACCAGTGATCATCGGACAGGGTCGAACACTGAAGCTTTCTTT. This chain links TRBV24-1 with TRBJ1-1; TRBD1 matches 8 bases. CDR1 and CDR2 (germline): KGHDR, SFDVKD. The junction had 6 bases not matched to a gene; V was cut back by 3 bases and J by 1 base. The CDR3 is 16 residues long.